This is a list of T cell receptor beta chains from one sample in a study of blood T cell repertoires in COVID-19. Produced via immunoSEQ multiplex PCR; TCRdb's table is partial and in-frame only. The profile covers around 30,000 clones, with around 86% appearing a single time and around an eighth taken by the ten largest. The sequencing input was peripheral blood. The receptors stem from a man between 60 and 75 years old with active COVID-19. Each CDR3 is given with its conserved first and last residue. A D gene is named only where the DNA matches it firmly. Only part of the rows carry a size: once, few, many, or a class if the clone is expanded.

V gene	clone size	J gene	D gene	CDR3 DNA	CDR3 protein
TRBV5-1	NA	TRBJ1-4	NA	TGCGCCAGCAGCGCCGACAGTCCTAATGAAAAACTGTTTTTT	CASSADSPNEKLFF
TRBV4-2	NA	TRBJ2-3	TRBD2	TGTGCCAGCAGCCAAGATGGGAGGGTCGGCACAGATACGCAGTATTTT	CASSQDGRVGTDTQYF
TRBV10-2	NA	TRBJ2-7	NA	TGCGCCAGCAGTGAGTCGGGACTTGACCCGATCGCGCAGTACTTC	CASSESGLDPIAQYF
TRBV4-3	NA	TRBJ2-3	NA	TGCGCCAGCAGCCCCCTCCCTCGCGGGGCCAACACAGATACGCAGTATTTT	CASSPLPRGANTDTQYF
TRBV27	NA	TRBJ2-1	TRBD2	TGTGCCAGCACCGCACCGGGACTAGCGGGAAAAAATGAGCAGTTCTTC	CASTAPGLAGKNEQFF
TRBV19	NA	TRBJ2-2	TRBD1	TGTGCCAGTAGTACAAACAGGGGAGCCGGGGAGCTGTTTTTT	CASSTNRGAGELFF
TRBV24-1	NA	TRBJ2-1	TRBD2	TGTGCCACCAGTGATACCGGGAGGGCGAACAATGAGCAGTTCTTC	CATSDTGRANNEQFF
TRBV18	NA	TRBJ2-1	TRBD2	TGTGCCAGCTCCCTAAGGGAGGGCAATGAGCAGTTCTTC	CASSLREGNEQFF
TRBV29-1	NA	TRBJ2-3	TRBD1	TGCAGCGCCCCGACAGGGAGCCTCACAGATACGCAGTATTTT	CSAPTGSLTDTQYF
TRBV9	once	TRBJ1-4	NA	TGTGCCAGCAGCCCGGGGGTCGGTGAGGAAAAACTGTTTTTT	CASSPGVGEEKLFF
TRBV7-2	NA	TRBJ2-2	TRBD1	TGTGCCAGCAGCCAATTACAGGGGACCGGGGAGCTGTTTTTT	CASSQLQGTGELFF
TRBV5-6	NA	TRBJ2-7	TRBD2	TGTGCCAGCAGCTGGGGGAGCGGGGCGATGGGCTACGAGCAGTACTTC	CASSWGSGAMGYEQYF
TRBV7-8	NA	TRBJ2-7	NA	TGTGCCAGCAGCTTAGGACGGGAGCTCGACGAGCAGTACTTC	CASSLGRELDEQYF
TRBV7-2	NA	TRBJ2-7	NA	TGTGCCAGCAGCTTAGTGTTAATGGGGGGACAGCCTAACTTC	CASSLVLMGGQPNF
TRBV14	NA	TRBJ1-6	TRBD1	TGTGCCAGCAGCCAAGGGATGGGACAGTATTCACCCCTCCACTTT	CASSQGMGQYSPLHF
TRBV18	NA	TRBJ1-2	TRBD1	TGTGCCAGCTCACCACCGTTAACAGGGGGCTCGATAGGCTACACCTTC	CASSPPLTGGSIGYTF
TRBV9	NA	TRBJ2-5	TRBD2	TGTGCCAGCAGCGTTAGCGGGGTGCGACAAGAGACCCAGTACTTC	CASSVSGVRQETQYF
TRBV18	NA	TRBJ2-3	NA	TGTGCCAGCTCACCGCGAGAAGATACGCAGTATTTT	CASSPREDTQYF
TRBV5-1	NA	TRBJ1-1	NA	TGCGCCAGCAGCTTGTCGGGACAACTGAACACTGAAGCTTTCTTT	CASSLSGQLNTEAFF
TRBV7-2	NA	TRBJ2-5	TRBD1	TGTGCCAGCAGTCCCGGACAGGGATATTGGTCCCAGTACTTC	CASSPGQGYWSQYF
TRBV5-6	NA	TRBJ2-5	TRBD1	TGTGCCAGCAGCTTGGTGTGGACAGGGTTAGAGACCCAGTACTTC	CASSLVWTGLETQYF
TRBV4-2	NA	TRBJ1-2	NA	TGTGCCAGCAGCCAAGAACTTGGCTATGGCTACACCTTC	CASSQELGYGYTF
TRBV2	NA	TRBJ2-1	NA	TGTGCCAGCAGTGCAGGGACAACCTACAATGAGCAGTTCTTC	CASSAGTTYNEQFF
TRBV18	NA	TRBJ1-2	TRBD1	TGTGCCAGCTCACCATCGGGACAGAACTATGGCTACACCTTC	CASSPSGQNYGYTF
TRBV19	NA	TRBJ2-4	NA	TGTGCCAGTAGTGTCGGGCAGGGAGCCAAAAACATTCAGTACTTC	CASSVGQGAKNIQYF
TRBV27	once	TRBJ2-7	TRBD1	TGTGCCAGCAGTTTAATAGGGACAGAACTTTACGAGCAGTACTTC	CASSLIGTELYEQYF
TRBV7-2	NA	TRBJ2-7	NA	TGTGCCAGCAGCCCTCTCGGGGGTTCCTACGAGCAGTACTTC	CASSPLGGSYEQYF
TRBV9	NA	TRBJ2-7	TRBD1	TGTGCCAGCAGCGAAAGGACAGGGTTAGACGAGCAGTACTTC	CASSERTGLDEQYF
TRBV7-3	NA	TRBJ2-3	NA	TGTGCCAGCAGCCCAAGGGGGAGACTACGAGATACGCAGTATTTT	CASSPRGRLRDTQYF
TRBV30	NA	TRBJ1-6	NA	TGTGCCTGGAGAAGGGGGAGCTCCTATAATTCACCCCTCCACTTT	CAWRRGSSYNSPLHF
TRBV6-2/TRBV6-3	NA	TRBJ1-4	NA	TGTGCCAGCAGTTCCCGAGGAGGGGTAAATGAAAAACTGTTTTTT	CASSSRGGVNEKLFF
TRBV7-2	NA	TRBJ2-3	TRBD1	TGTGCCAGCAACAAGGGACAGGGGACAGATACGCAGTATTTT	CASNKGQGTDTQYF
TRBV5-5	NA	TRBJ2-7	NA	TGTGCCAGCAGCCCCAGGGGCCGCAGTCACGAGCAGTACTTC	CASSPRGRSHEQYF
TRBV7-9	NA	TRBJ2-3	TRBD1	TGTGCCAGCAGCTTAGCGGGCAGGGGGATGACAGATACGCAGTATTTT	CASSLAGRGMTDTQYF
TRBV7-7	NA	TRBJ2-2	TRBD1	TGTGCCAGCAGCTCCTCCGGGACAGGTCCCGGGGAGCTGTTTTTT	CASSSSGTGPGELFF
TRBV5-4	NA	TRBJ2-1	NA	TGTGCCAGCACTCACCAGCGGGTGAGAGCCTACAATGAGCAGTTCTTC	CASTHQRVRAYNEQFF
TRBV7-8	NA	TRBJ1-3	TRBD1	TGTGCCAGCAGCCTCGGACAGGTCCTCTCTGGAAACACCATATATTTT	CASSLGQVLSGNTIYF
TRBV28	NA	TRBJ1-2	TRBD1	TGTGCCAGCAGGGAGCCGGGACAGGGAAACTATGGCTACACCTTC	CASREPGQGNYGYTF
TRBV5-6	NA	TRBJ2-5	TRBD2	TGTGCCAGCAGCTTGTGGGGGCTAGCGGGGGAGACCCAGTACTTC	CASSLWGLAGETQYF
TRBV6-1	NA	TRBJ1-2	NA	TGTGCCAGCAGTGAAGGCCCAGCTAACTATGGCTACACCTTC	CASSEGPANYGYTF
TRBV2	NA	TRBJ2-1	NA	TGTGCCAGCCAGGCCAGCTCCTACAATGAGCAGTTCTTC	CASQASSYNEQFF
TRBV15	NA	TRBJ2-7	NA	TGTGCCACCAGCAGAGATCCGGTCGAGCAGTACTTC	CATSRDPVEQYF
TRBV9	NA	TRBJ2-7	TRBD1	TGTGCCAGCAGCGTAGGCCCGGACAGGGACTACGAGCAGTACTTC	CASSVGPDRDYEQYF
TRBV18	NA	TRBJ1-5	NA	TGTGCCAGCTCACCAGGGCTCGGCAATCAGCCCCAGCATTTT	CASSPGLGNQPQHF
TRBV19	NA	TRBJ2-7	NA	TGTGCCACCAAACCCCGGGGGACCATCTACGAGCAGTACTTC	CATKPRGTIYEQYF
TRBV7-9	once	TRBJ2-1	NA	TGTGCCAGCAGCTTAAGTCAGTTCCTCAATGAGCAGTTCTTC	CASSLSQFLNEQFF
TRBV5-8	NA	TRBJ1-1	NA	TGTGCCAGCAGCCCCCGGAACACTGAAGCTTTCTTT	CASSPRNTEAFF
TRBV15	NA	TRBJ2-1	NA	TGTGCCACCAGCAGGGACAGCTACAATGAGCAGTTCTTC	CATSRDSYNEQFF
TRBV5-4	few	TRBJ1-6	TRBD1	TGTGCCAGCTCAACAGGGGGCGATTCACCCCTCCACTTT	CASSTGGDSPLHF
TRBV11-2	once	TRBJ2-1	NA	TGTGCCAGCATCCCAAGCCCGAGCTCCTACAATGAGCAGTTCTTC	CASIPSPSSYNEQFF
TRBV29-1	NA	TRBJ2-7	NA	TGCAGCGTTGCTCAGGGGCCTGAGCAGTACTTC	CSVAQGPEQYF
TRBV12-2	NA	TRBJ2-2	NA	TGTGCAAGTCGCTCTAGGGCCGGGACAGGGGTCGTGAACACCGGGGAGCTGTTTTTT	CASRSRAGTGVVNTGELFF
TRBV18	NA	TRBJ2-7	NA	TGTGCCAGCTCGTCAGGGGGGGAGCAGTACTTC	CASSSGGEQYF
TRBV4-3	NA	TRBJ2-5	TRBD1	TGCGCCAGCAGCCAAGAGCGGGCAAGGGGGCGGGAGACCCAGTACTTC	CASSQERARGRETQYF
TRBV27	NA	TRBJ2-7	TRBD2	TGTGCCAGCAGTTTCGATTACGGGAGGCCTCACTACGAGCAGTACTTC	CASSFDYGRPHYEQYF